Listed here are 3 T cell receptor beta chains from one sample, sequenced in a study of cytomegalovirus exposure and HLA in healthy donors. Primers included in the PCR were 60 Vbeta and 13 Jbeta primers. Sequencing used immunoSEQ multiplex PCR; TCRdb keeps in-frame clones, though not all of them. This table holds about 79,000 clones, under 80% found once. Sequencing input: PBMCs. Source of these receptors: a man aged 35 to 55 in good health and CMV-seropositive.

The chain links TRBV18 to TRBJ1-1, with TRBD1 matching over 8 bases. Germline CDR1 KGHSH, CDR2 LQKENI. The CDR3 sequence is 18 residues long. V lost 6 bases to trimming and J lost 3 bases; unmatched junction nucleotides: 18. CDR3 loop: CASSIAQGRGRLDTEAFF. Written as DNA, the CDR3 is TGTGCCAGCTCGATTGCTCAGGGCAGGGGGCGATTGGACACTGAAGCTTTCTTT.

The chain joins TRBV30 to TRBJ1-5; no definite D call. V was cut by 0 bases and J by 4 bases, with 13 bases left in between. This CDR3 is 15 amino acids long. Germline loops: CDR1 GTSNPN, CDR2 SVGIG (reference sequence). CDR3 DNA: TGTGCCTGGAGTGTAGCTTCCAGCGGAAATCAGCCCCAGCATTTT. It is translated as CAWSVASSGNQPQHF.

The chain has TRBV5-4 and TRBJ2-7, with 9 bases fitting TRBD2. V was clipped by 4 bases and J by 6 bases; unmatched bases: 11. This CDR3 has 15 amino acids. Per germline, CDR1 SGHNT and CDR2 YYREEE (reference sequence). CDR3 in amino acids: CASSRFSTSGREQYF. For the CDR3, the DNA is TGTGCCAGCAGCCGATTCAGTACTAGCGGGCGCGAGCAGTACTTC.